This is a list of T cell receptor beta chains from one sample in a study of T-cell memory formation after mild COVID-19. TCRdb redid the calling of the 5' RACE reads with MiXCR, one entry per CDR3 protein. The sample shows approximately 570,000 distinct CDR3 sequences, more than 15% of them seen only once. The sequenced sample consisted of PBMCs or a T cell subset sorted from them (not recorded which). The receptors come from an adult woman who had mild COVID-19 (a few samples of this study predate the infection). Cell type and time point are not known. The CDR3 runs from the conserved cysteine through the conserved F or W. D genes are given only for firm matches. Expanded clones are given a class, and other clones once, few, many or no size at all.

V gene: TRBV7-6
D gene: TRBD2
J gene: TRBJ2-2
clone size: -
CDR3 DNA: TGTGCCAGCAGCCTCACTAGCGGAACCAACACCGGGGAGCTGTTTTTT
CDR3 protein: CASSLTSGTNTGELFF

V gene: TRBV7-6
D gene: TRBD2
J gene: TRBJ2-3
clone size: few
CDR3 DNA: TGTGCCAGCAGCTTAAGGCAAGCGGGGGAATCAGATACGCAGTATTTT
CDR3 protein: CASSLRQAGESDTQYF

V gene: TRBV27
D gene: -
J gene: TRBJ2-7
clone size: -
CDR3 DNA: TGTGCCAGCAGTTTTCGCACCGGACAGCTTGCCGAGCAGTACTTC
CDR3 protein: CASSFRTGQLAEQYF

V gene: TRBV7-9
D gene: -
J gene: TRBJ2-1
clone size: -
CDR3 DNA: TGTGCCAGCAGCTTAGGGTTTGGATTACACAATGAGCAGTTCTTC
CDR3 protein: CASSLGFGLHNEQFF

V gene: TRBV5-6
D gene: TRBD1
J gene: TRBJ1-2
clone size: -
CDR3 DNA: TGTGCCAGCAGTCAAATACAGGGGGATAACTATGGCTACACCTTC
CDR3 protein: CASSQIQGDNYGYTF

V gene: TRBV7-9
D gene: -
J gene: TRBJ1-4
clone size: -
CDR3 DNA: TGTGCCAGCAGCTTCTCGTCTGCAACTAATGAAAAACTGTTTTTT
CDR3 protein: CASSFSSATNEKLFF

V gene: TRBV20-1
D gene: TRBD2
J gene: TRBJ2-3
clone size: few
CDR3 DNA: TGCAGTGCCTCAGCGGGAGGCACTAGCACAGATACGCAGTATTTT
CDR3 protein: CSASAGGTSTDTQYF

V gene: TRBV3-1
D gene: -
J gene: TRBJ2-7
clone size: -
CDR3 DNA: TGTGCCAGCGGTAACAGTCGCGAGCAGTACTTC
CDR3 protein: CASGNSREQYF

V gene: TRBV6-5
D gene: -
J gene: TRBJ1-3
clone size: -
CDR3 DNA: TGTGCCACCCAGGGGAGCTCTGGAAACACCATATATTTT
CDR3 protein: CATQGSSGNTIYF

V gene: TRBV9
D gene: -
J gene: TRBJ2-7
clone size: few
CDR3 DNA: TGTGCCAGCAGCGTAGGGAGCAGCGGTAACTACGAGCAGTACTTC
CDR3 protein: CASSVGSSGNYEQYF

V gene: TRBV11-3
D gene: TRBD2
J gene: TRBJ2-1
clone size: -
CDR3 DNA: TGTGCCAGCAGCCCGCGGGCCGGCCTAGCGGGGAGCTCCTACAATGAGCAGTTCTTC
CDR3 protein: CASSPRAGLAGSSYNEQFF

V gene: TRBV5-5
D gene: -
J gene: TRBJ1-2
clone size: few
CDR3 DNA: TGTGCCAGCAACACCTGGGACACTGCGTATGGCTACACCTTC
CDR3 protein: CASNTWDTAYGYTF

V gene: TRBV12-3/TRBV12-4
D gene: TRBD1
J gene: TRBJ1-1
clone size: -
CDR3 DNA: TGTGCCGCCACGGACAGGGGAGAGTCCACTGAAGCTTTCTTT
CDR3 protein: CAATDRGESTEAFF

V gene: TRBV5-1
D gene: -
J gene: TRBJ2-7
clone size: -
CDR3 DNA: TGCGCCAGCAGCTTGGCCACGGTGGCCTACGAGCAGTACTTC
CDR3 protein: CASSLATVAYEQYF

V gene: TRBV4-3
D gene: TRBD1
J gene: TRBJ1-4
clone size: few
CDR3 DNA: TGCGCCAGCAGCCGATACACGGACAGGGCTGAAAAACTGTTTTTT
CDR3 protein: CASSRYTDRAEKLFF

V gene: TRBV19
D gene: -
J gene: TRBJ2-7
clone size: few
CDR3 DNA: TGTGCCAGTAGCCCGACCCGGGACACCGACTCCTACGAGCAGTACTTC
CDR3 protein: CASSPTRDTDSYEQYF

V gene: TRBV5-1
D gene: -
J gene: TRBJ1-2
clone size: -
CDR3 DNA: TGCGCCAGCAGCAAACCGCAGGGAGGAGGCTACACCTTC
CDR3 protein: CASSKPQGGGYTF

V gene: TRBV2
D gene: -
J gene: TRBJ2-2
clone size: -
CDR3 DNA: TGTGCCAGCAGTGGGGGAGTCACCGGGGAGCTGTTTTTT
CDR3 protein: CASSGGVTGELFF

V gene: TRBV5-5
D gene: -
J gene: TRBJ1-2
clone size: -
CDR3 DNA: TGTGCCAGCAGCTTGGCTCAGCCTGTCTATGGCTACACCTTC
CDR3 protein: CASSLAQPVYGYTF

V gene: TRBV7-9
D gene: -
J gene: TRBJ2-7
clone size: many
CDR3 DNA: TGTGCCATCAAAACAGGGTACGAGCAGTACTTC
CDR3 protein: CAIKTGYEQYF

V gene: TRBV5-6
D gene: -
J gene: TRBJ2-3
clone size: -
CDR3 DNA: TGTGCCAGCAGCTTCGGGCAGCAAGTCTTTACGCAGTATTTT
CDR3 protein: CASSFGQQVFTQYF

V gene: TRBV29-1
D gene: -
J gene: TRBJ1-2
clone size: many
CDR3 DNA: TGCAGCGTTGTGATACCTGGACTAGGAGGCTACACCTTC
CDR3 protein: CSVVIPGLGGYTF

V gene: TRBV30
D gene: TRBD2
J gene: TRBJ2-3
clone size: -
CDR3 DNA: TGTGCCTGGAGTCGGGGGGCAGATACGCAGTATTTT
CDR3 protein: CAWSRGADTQYF

V gene: TRBV6-1
D gene: -
J gene: TRBJ1-1
clone size: few
CDR3 DNA: TGTGCCAGTTTGAACACTGAAGCTTTCTTT
CDR3 protein: CASLNTEAFF

V gene: TRBV7-6
D gene: -
J gene: TRBJ2-7
clone size: few
CDR3 DNA: TGTGCCAGCAGCTCCGATAGCGCACCCTACGAGCAGTACTTC
CDR3 protein: CASSSDSAPYEQYF

V gene: TRBV5-4
D gene: -
J gene: TRBJ2-7
clone size: few
CDR3 DNA: TGTGCCAGCAGCTTGGCCGCGGGACAGCAGACCTACGAGCAGTACTTC
CDR3 protein: CASSLAAGQQTYEQYF

V gene: TRBV6-6
D gene: -
J gene: TRBJ2-3
clone size: -
CDR3 DNA: TGTGCCAGCAGTTACGGGCCAGATACGCAGTATTTT
CDR3 protein: CASSYGPDTQYF

V gene: TRBV20-1
D gene: TRBD1
J gene: TRBJ1-4
clone size: -
CDR3 DNA: TGCAGTGCTAGGGGACAGTCTGGAGGGAATGAAAAACTGTTTTTT
CDR3 protein: CSARGQSGGNEKLFF

V gene: TRBV24-1
D gene: -
J gene: TRBJ2-2
clone size: -
CDR3 DNA: TGTGCCACCAGTGGCGGGATAGACACCGGGGAGCTGTTTTTT
CDR3 protein: CATSGGIDTGELFF

V gene: TRBV5-4
D gene: -
J gene: TRBJ2-7
clone size: few
CDR3 DNA: TGTGCCAGCAGCTTAGTACCCGGGATCACGGGCGTCGAGCAGTACTTC
CDR3 protein: CASSLVPGITGVEQYF

V gene: TRBV12-3/TRBV12-4
D gene: -
J gene: TRBJ1-2
clone size: few
CDR3 DNA: TGTGCCAGCACCCAGGTTGCCAACTATGGCTACACCTTC
CDR3 protein: CASTQVANYGYTF

V gene: TRBV7-8
D gene: -
J gene: TRBJ2-3
clone size: -
CDR3 DNA: TGTGCCAGCAGGAAGGGACGTGGCACAGATACGCAGTATTTT
CDR3 protein: CASRKGRGTDTQYF

V gene: TRBV7-6
D gene: -
J gene: TRBJ2-2
clone size: -
CDR3 DNA: TGTGCCAGCAGCTTATCCCGTTCAGGGGAGCTGTTTTTT
CDR3 protein: CASSLSRSGELFF

V gene: TRBV9
D gene: TRBD1
J gene: TRBJ2-7
clone size: few
CDR3 DNA: TGTGCCAGCAGCGTAGAGTGGGACAGCTACGAGCAGTACTTC
CDR3 protein: CASSVEWDSYEQYF

V gene: TRBV4-1
D gene: -
J gene: TRBJ2-7
clone size: many
CDR3 DNA: TGCGCCAGCAGCCAAGAAGTGGGCGAGCAGTACTTC
CDR3 protein: CASSQEVGEQYF

V gene: TRBV29-1
D gene: TRBD1
J gene: TRBJ2-7
clone size: -
CDR3 DNA: TGCAGCGTTGAAGAACAGGGGTACGAGCAGTACTTC
CDR3 protein: CSVEEQGYEQYF

V gene: TRBV7-6
D gene: TRBD2
J gene: TRBJ2-3
clone size: many
CDR3 DNA: TGTGCCAGCAGCTTAGGACCTAGCGGAAACACAGATACGCAGTATTTT
CDR3 protein: CASSLGPSGNTDTQYF

V gene: TRBV5-1
D gene: -
J gene: TRBJ2-1
clone size: few
CDR3 DNA: TGCGCCAGCAGCCCGATTGAGGGAGAGCAGTTCTTC
CDR3 protein: CASSPIEGEQFF

V gene: TRBV9
D gene: -
J gene: TRBJ1-2
clone size: -
CDR3 DNA: TGTGCCAGCAGCGCGGACGGGGGCGCATACTATGGCTACACCTTC
CDR3 protein: CASSADGGAYYGYTF

V gene: TRBV5-1
D gene: -
J gene: TRBJ2-1
clone size: many
CDR3 DNA: TGCGCCAGCAGCTTGGGGCGGACTTACAATGAGCAGTTCTTC
CDR3 protein: CASSLGRTYNEQFF

V gene: TRBV7-2
D gene: -
J gene: TRBJ2-7
clone size: -
CDR3 DNA: TGTGCCAGCAGCTTGTTCTTGTTGACTAGTCTGTACGAGCAGTACTTC
CDR3 protein: CASSLFLLTSLYEQYF

V gene: TRBV19
D gene: -
J gene: TRBJ1-1
clone size: -
CDR3 DNA: TGTGCCACTTCGGGACATTTCTCGAACACTGAAGCTTTCTTT
CDR3 protein: CATSGHFSNTEAFF

V gene: TRBV30
D gene: TRBD2
J gene: TRBJ2-1
clone size: -
CDR3 DNA: TGTGCCTGGTGGACTAGCGGCTACAATGAGCAGTTCTTC
CDR3 protein: CAWWTSGYNEQFF

V gene: TRBV7-2
D gene: -
J gene: TRBJ2-3
clone size: -
CDR3 DNA: TGTGCCAGCACCTTCCCCACAGATACGCAGTATTTT
CDR3 protein: CASTFPTDTQYF

V gene: TRBV14
D gene: TRBD2
J gene: TRBJ2-1
clone size: -
CDR3 DNA: TGTGCCAGCAGCCTGCTAGCGGGGTATGAGCAGTTCTTC
CDR3 protein: CASSLLAGYEQFF

V gene: TRBV7-3
D gene: -
J gene: TRBJ1-1
clone size: few
CDR3 DNA: TGTGCCAGCAGCCCAATATCTTTTAGGTGGGAGGCGAACACTGAAGCTTTCTTT
CDR3 protein: CASSPISFRWEANTEAFF

V gene: TRBV7-9
D gene: TRBD1
J gene: TRBJ2-7
clone size: few
CDR3 DNA: TGTGCCAGCAGCTTACAAGGGACAGAAAACGAGCAGTACTTC
CDR3 protein: CASSLQGTENEQYF

V gene: TRBV2
D gene: TRBD2
J gene: TRBJ2-7
clone size: few
CDR3 DNA: TGTGCCAGCAGGGCTCAGGGAGGGACCTACGAGCAGTACTTC
CDR3 protein: CASRAQGGTYEQYF

V gene: TRBV7-9
D gene: -
J gene: TRBJ1-1
clone size: -
CDR3 DNA: TGTGCCAGCAGTACGGTAGCCGCCGAAGCTTTCTTT
CDR3 protein: CASSTVAAEAFF

V gene: TRBV7-9
D gene: TRBD1
J gene: TRBJ2-7
clone size: few
CDR3 DNA: TGTGCCAGCAGCCCCCCGGACAGGGGCCTCTACGAGCAGTACTTC
CDR3 protein: CASSPPDRGLYEQYF

V gene: TRBV12-3/TRBV12-4
D gene: TRBD2
J gene: TRBJ2-3
clone size: few
CDR3 DNA: TGTGCCATCCCAAGCGGGAGGGCCGAAGATACGCAGTATTTT
CDR3 protein: CAIPSGRAEDTQYF

V gene: TRBV7-9
D gene: TRBD2
J gene: TRBJ2-1
clone size: many
CDR3 DNA: TGTGCCAGCAGCCCAAGCGGGGGGACCTACAATGAGCAGTTCTTC
CDR3 protein: CASSPSGGTYNEQFF

V gene: TRBV9
D gene: -
J gene: TRBJ1-1
clone size: few
CDR3 DNA: TGTGCCAGCAGCGTAGGGACCACTGAAGCTTTCTTT
CDR3 protein: CASSVGTTEAFF

V gene: TRBV18
D gene: TRBD1
J gene: TRBJ1-4
clone size: -
CDR3 DNA: TGTGCCAGCTCACTCGCCCGGGACAGAGGTGAAAAACTGTTTTTT
CDR3 protein: CASSLARDRGEKLFF

V gene: TRBV2
D gene: -
J gene: TRBJ1-3
clone size: -
CDR3 DNA: TGTGCCAGCAGTCAGACAGTCACGGCTGGAAACACCATATATTTT
CDR3 protein: CASSQTVTAGNTIYF